The T cell receptor (beta chain) under discussion was sequenced for a study of blood T cell repertoires in COVID-19. Study details: Whether acute or convalescent, the COVID-19 samples came from the United States, Italy and Spain. The analysed material was cDNA or gDNA that came from T cells, B-cell-depleted T cells, or PBMCs.

Original processing methods: Cell counts per sample came from amplifying reference gene primers. Sequencing was performed with immunoSEQ multiplex PCR; in TCRdb, only in-frame clones are kept and a portion is missing. That table furnishes V, J and clone size, whereas the DNA furnished D and trimming. The sample has 240,000 or so clones; roughly 87% are singletons. J gave up 4 bases and V 3 bases, and 5 bases lay outside the gene matches. The CDR3 covers 15 residues. CDR1 is KGHSH, CDR2 LQKENI, per germline. The sequence came from a man in his fifties or sixties who had recovered from COVID-19. Sequencing input: peripheral blood. The rearrangement joins TRBV18 to TRBJ2-1, with 8 positions matching TRBD1. CDR3: CASSPGQALYNEQFF. For the CDR3, the DNA is TGTGCCAGCTCACCGGGACAGGCCCTTTACAATGAGCAGTTCTTC.